This T cell receptor beta chain derives from a study of blood T cells in healthy people across ages. Germline assignment: CDR1 SGHAT and CDR2 FQNNGV. CDR3 length: 18 amino acids. Trimming removed 4 bases from V and 8 bases from J, with 27 bases in between. Using a J-beta primer mix together with a sample-barcoded 5' primer, a second PCR was run for roughly 7 to 11 cycles. A single record per CDR3 protein comes from TCRdb applying MiXCR to the 5' RACE reads. Of roughly 800,000 distinct CDR3 sequences in the sample, under 40% are singletons; the top ten hold 13%. This clonotype appeared many times. Sequenced sample: blood. The rearrangement links TRBV11-2 to TRBJ2-1; D is unresolved. The receptor was derived from a man younger than 35 in good health. The CDR3 sequence: CASSSVSRPRLERYEQFF. The CDR3 DNA reads TGTGCCAGCAGCTCCGTGTCCCGACCCAGGCTAGAGAGGTATGAGCAGTTCTTC.